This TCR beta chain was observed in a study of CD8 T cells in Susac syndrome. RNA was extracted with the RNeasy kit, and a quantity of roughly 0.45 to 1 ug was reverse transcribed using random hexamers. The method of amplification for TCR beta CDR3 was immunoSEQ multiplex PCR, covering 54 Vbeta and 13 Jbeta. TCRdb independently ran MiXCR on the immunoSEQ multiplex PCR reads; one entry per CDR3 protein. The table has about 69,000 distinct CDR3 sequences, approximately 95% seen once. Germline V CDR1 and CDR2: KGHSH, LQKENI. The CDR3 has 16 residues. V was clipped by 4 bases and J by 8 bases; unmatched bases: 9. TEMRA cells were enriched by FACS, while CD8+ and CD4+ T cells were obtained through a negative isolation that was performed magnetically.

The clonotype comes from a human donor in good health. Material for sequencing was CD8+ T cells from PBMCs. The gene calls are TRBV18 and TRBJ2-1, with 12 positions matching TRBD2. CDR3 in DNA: TGTGCCAGCTCACTGAACCTAGCGGGGGGGCAACATGAGCAGTTCTTC. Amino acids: CASSLNLAGGQHEQFF.